This TCR beta chain emerged from a study of T cells in Graves' hyperthyroidism and ophthalmopathy. Whole-study results and caveats: Blood shared most expanded thyroid clonotypes above 0.001. Model output signaled ophthalmopathy a median 6.5 months ahead of onset.

Amplification of TCR beta CDR3 regions was performed using RNA transcripts as template. HTBI primers were employed in a first-round RT-PCR of the TCR CDR3. MiXCR, applied by TCRdb to the multiplex PCR reads, yields one record per CDR3 protein. The data show around 600,000 distinct CDR3 sequences, with approximately 15% seen just once and around 12% held by the top ten. This clonotype was observed at least ten times. What it binds is unknown. For ophthalmopathy patients, the Clinical Activity Score was at least 3 and the NOSPECS grade at least 4; duration was under 3 months. The diagnostic basis comprised clinical symptoms, serum thyroxine and TRAb, thyroid ultrasound and orbital computed tomography. With 0 bases clipped from V and 0 bases from J, the junction kept 2 bases outside the gene matches. Per germline, CDR1 DFQATT and CDR2 SNEGSKA (reference sequence). The CDR3 length is 15 residues.

The TCR comes from a woman aged 45-65 years with Graves' ophthalmopathy. The sample was blood. The chain carries TRBV20-1 and TRBJ2-4; TRBD2 aligns across 7 bases. CDR3 nucleotides: TGCAGTGCTAGAGATTCGGGGGGAGCCAAAAACATTCAGTACTTC. This translates into CSARDSGGAKNIQYF.